The 11 T cell receptor beta chains reported below all come from one sample, sequenced in a study of T cell responses to AZD1222 COVID-19 vaccine. This table comes from immunoSEQ multiplex PCR, and its TCRdb copy is limited to in-frame clones, with some not included. The sample shows over 55,000 clones, about four fifths of them seen only once. The material sequenced was peripheral blood, taken on day 0 of AZD1222 vaccination. Every receptor here comes from an adult in good health.

This clone was counted between two and nine times. V usage is TRBV30 and J usage is TRBJ1-2; tentatively, D is TRBD1 (5 bases). V was shortened by 8 bases and J by 8 bases, with 18 bases between the two germline ends. Germline CDR1 is GTSNPN and CDR2 is SVGIG (reference sequence). The CDR3 covers 12 residues. The CDR3 DNA follows: TGTGCCCGCCAAGACAGCGCCGGCGGCTACACCTTC. Protein: CARQDSAGGYTF. The full variable domain, in which reference TRBV30 and TRBJ1-2 provide the parts outside the CDR3, is SQTIHQWPATLVQPVGSPLSLECTVEGTSNPNLYWYRQAAGRGLQLLFYSVGIGQISSEVPQNLSASRPQDRQFILSSKKLLLSDSGFYLCARQDSAGGYTFGSGTRLTVV.

The chain employs TRBV5-4 and TRBJ1-1; D is possibly TRBD1 (5 bases). The CDR3 is 16 residues long. Germline loops: CDR1 SGHNT, CDR2 YYREEE (reference sequence). Trimming removed 0 bases at V and 0 bases at J, with 12 bases between. Written as DNA, the CDR3 is TGTGCCAGCAGCTTGGCCAAGGTGACAGTGAACACTGAAGCTTTCTTT. It specifies CASSLAKVTVNTEAFF.

The chain joins TRBV7-9 to TRBJ1-4; TRBD1 agrees at 7 bases. V shed 5 bases, J shed 7 bases, and the junction held 16 bases outside the gene matches. CDR3 size: 17 residues. CDR1 SEHNR and CDR2 FQNEAQ come from the germline V gene (reference sequence). The CDR3 reads CASSIRQGIMLGEKLFF. The CDR3 DNA reads as TGTGCCAGCAGCATTCGACAGGGAATTATGTTAGGTGAAAAACTGTTTTTT.

The chain combines TRBV7-2 with TRBJ2-1; 7 bases align to TRBD1. Losses at the gene ends were 4 bases for V and 7 bases for J; bases not matched to a gene: 7. The CDR3 has 14 amino acids. Germline CDR1 SGHTA, CDR2 FQGNSA. The CDR3 DNA reads as TGTGCCAGCAGCTACCGGACAGGTGGGAATGAGCAGTTCTTC. It yields the protein CASSYRTGGNEQFF.

This chain joins TRBV19 and TRBJ1-1; TRBD1 aligns across 7 bases. The CDR3 consists of 16 residues. CDR1 is LNHDA and CDR2 is SQIVND in the germline V gene (reference sequence). The ends lost 7 bases at V and 5 bases at J; junction bases unmatched: 16. The CDR3 is CASTPRQGPLGTEAFF. CDR3 bases: TGTGCCAGTACTCCACGACAGGGCCCCCTGGGGACTGAAGCTTTCTTT. Full variable domain (rest looked up from reference TRBV19 and TRBJ1-1): DGGITQSPKYLFRKEGQNVTLSCEQNLNHDAMYWYRQDPGQGLRLIYYSQIVNDFQKGDIAEGYSVSREKKESFPLTVTSAQKNPTAFYLCASTPRQGPLGTEAFFGQGTRLTVV.

The V gene is TRBV3-1 (or the pseudogene TRBV3-2), the J gene TRBJ1-1; no reliable D call. The CDR3 contains 12 residues. The ends were cut back, 0 bases at V and 11 bases at J, with 10 bases in the middle. CDR1 LGHDT and CDR2 YNNKEL come from the germline V gene (reference sequence). The CDR3: CASSQEGELAFF. CDR3 DNA: TGTGCCAGCAGCCAAGAGGGCGAGCTGGCTTTCTTT.

The genes are TRBV3-1 (or the pseudogene TRBV3-2) and TRBJ2-2; TRBD1 matches 7 bases. Germline V gene sequence: CDR1 LGHDT, CDR2 YNNKEL (reference sequence). This CDR3 contains 15 residues. J was trimmed by 5 bases and V by 4 bases; bases with no gene match: 7. In DNA form, the CDR3 reads TGTGCCAGCAGCCTCGATATGACAGGGACCGGGGAGCTGTTTTTT. It specifies CASSLDMTGTGELFF.

This rearrangement joins TRBV2 to TRBJ1-3; TRBD1 matches at 7 bases. The germline V gene encodes CDR1 SNHLY and CDR2 FYNNEI. Unmatched junction bases numbered 8, after V lost 5 bases and J lost 4 bases. The CDR3 is made up of 15 amino acids. CDR3 coding DNA: TGTGCCAGCAGTCTACCGACAGGGAACGGAAACACCATATATTTT. It is translated as CASSLPTGNGNTIYF.

The chain uses TRBV23-1 and TRBJ1-5; 9 nucleotides line up with TRBD1. TRBV23-1 is an open reading frame whose function is uncertain. The length of the CDR3 is 24 residues. V shed 4 bases, J shed 2 bases, and the junction held 30 bases outside the gene matches. The DNA of the CDR3 is TGCGCCAGCAGTCGGGACTGGGAAGCGGAGTTTAGACAGGGGGAAGATATGGGCAATCAGCCCCAGCATTTT. Translation: CASSRDWEAEFRQGEDMGNQPQHF.

The chain recombines TRBV20-1 with TRBJ1-1; no clear D gene. CDR1 and CDR2 from the germline V gene are DFQATT and SNEGSKA (reference sequence). The CDR3 runs 15 residues. V was pared by 3 bases and J by 1 base, with 15 bases between. The CDR3 region is CSASAKSDSNTEAFF. The CDR3 coding sequence is TGCAGTGCTAGTGCCAAATCCGACTCGAACACTGAAGCTTTCTTT.

This sequence joins TRBV6-5 and TRBJ2-5; D is perhaps TRBD1 or TRBD2 (5 bases each). Deletions cut 0 bases from V and 5 bases from J, with 16 bases between. Germline V gene data show CDR1 as MNHEY and CDR2 as SVGAGI. This CDR3 region has 16 residues. The CDR3 region is CASSYSIGREYETQYF. Written as DNA, the CDR3 is TGTGCCAGCAGTTACTCGATAGGCAGGGAGTACGAGACCCAGTACTTC.